The clone carrying this TCR beta chain was seen ten or more times. What it binds is not known. The sample is drawn from a study of T cells in Graves' hyperthyroidism and ophthalmopathy. The length of the CDR3 is 14 residues. V shed 6 bases, J shed 7 bases, and the junction held 5 bases outside the gene matches. What was amplified from RNA transcripts were TCR beta CDR3 regions. First-round RT-PCR of the TCR CDR3 relied on the HTBI primer set. TCRdb reanalysed the multiplex PCR reads using MiXCR and keeps one entry per CDR3 protein. The profile shows hundreds of thousands of distinct CDR3 sequences, 14% of them singletons. Notes on the study in general: Ophthalmopathy was separated from stable hyperthyroidism by a 13 V-J model.

The material sequenced was blood. The rearrangement uses TRBV12-3 or TRBV12-4 and TRBJ1-6; 8 bases are shared with TRBD1. This receptor was obtained from a woman in her thirties or forties with Graves' hyperthyroidism. The CDR3 sequence: CASSVDRGNSPLHF. The CDR3 nucleotides read TGTGCCAGCAGCGTAGACAGGGGAAATTCACCCCTCCACTTT.